This entry concerns a single TCR beta chain. Antigen unknown. This entry belongs to a study of cytomegalovirus exposure and HLA in healthy donors. Looking at the study overall: In terms of ancestry, the Caucasian-associated cluster contained about 80% of the roughly 400 genotyped donors.

CDR3 length equals 14 residues. The germline V and J ends were trimmed by 5 bases and 4 bases, with 14 bases remaining between them. Germline CDR1 SSHAT, CDR2 FNYEAQ (reference sequence). 60 Vbeta and 13 Jbeta primers were used in PCR. Method: immunoSEQ multiplex PCR; TCRdb's copy keeps in-frame clones and lacks some. Here the sample spans 210,000 or so clones, more than 60% being singletons. The study, taken as a whole, reports: Only CMV serostatus was available as immune exposure information. Of the V segments, some could not be distinguished, including TRBV6-2 and TRBV6-3, and were excluded.

The chain is built from TRBV7-7 and TRBJ2-5, with D maybe TRBD2 (7 bases). Sequencing used PBMCs. This clonotype was sampled from a man aged 40-55 years in good health and CMV-seronegative. CDR3: CASSPYREGETQYF. In nucleotides, the CDR3 is TGTGCCAGCAGCCCATACAGGGAGGGAGAGACCCAGTACTTC.